The 25 T cell receptor beta chains below all came from one sample that was sequenced in a study of blood T cell repertoires in COVID-19. The assay was immunoSEQ multiplex PCR, and TCRdb's table has in-frame clones only and misses some. Of roughly 100,000 clones detected, almost 85% appear once; the ten largest clones hold about a tenth. Input material: peripheral blood. These receptor sequences come from a man aged 40-49 years with active or convalescent COVID-19.

This clone was observed at least ten times. The chain carries TRBV18 and TRBJ1-5; the D gene is possibly TRBD1 (6 bases). The CDR3 is 16 residues long. Germline CDR1 is KGHSH and CDR2 is LQKENI. The ends were cut back, 6 bases at V and 5 bases at J, with 20 bases in the middle. The DNA for the CDR3 is TGTGCCAGCTCGCCAGCTGGGGGGGGCTTGGATCAGCCCCAGCATTTT. It yields the protein CASSPAGGGLDQPQHF.

The rearrangement links TRBV2 to TRBJ1-2; a weak D match, TRBD1 (5 bases). The CDR3 sequence is 15 residues long. Trimming removed 0 bases at V and 5 bases at J, with 13 bases between. Per germline, CDR1 SNHLY and CDR2 FYNNEI. The CDR3 reads CASSEAPTGSYGYTF. The CDR3 nucleotides read TGTGCCAGCAGTGAAGCTCCCACAGGATCATATGGCTACACCTTC.

The CDR3 sequence: CASRAPPGRYTF. The CDR3 DNA reads TGTGCCAGCAGGGCCCCACCAGGTCGCTACACCTTC. The V and J genes are TRBV6-5 and TRBJ1-2; D uncertain. CDR3 length equals 12 residues. V lost 6 bases to trimming and J lost 9 bases, with 14 bases between them. Germline V gene data show CDR1 as MNHEY and CDR2 as SVGAGI.

The chain joins TRBV3-1 (or the pseudogene TRBV3-2) to TRBJ2-7; no definite D call. V lost 4 bases to trimming and J lost 4 bases, with 5 bases between them. The CDR3 length is 11 residues. Germline CDR1 LGHDT, CDR2 YNNKEL (reference sequence). For the CDR3, the DNA is TGTGCCAGCAGCCTCGGTTACGAGCAGTACTTC. Residues: CASSLGYEQYF.

The chain employs TRBV3-1 (or the pseudogene TRBV3-2) and TRBJ1-6, with D possibly matching TRBD1 (5 bases). V lost 2 bases and J lost 8, with 10 bases in between. The CDR3 covers 14 residues. CDR1 and CDR2 (germline): LGHDT, YNNKEL (reference sequence). The CDR3 protein is CASSQSGNHSPLHF. CDR3 in DNA: TGTGCCAGCAGCCAATCAGGGAATCATTCACCCCTCCACTTT.

Worth noting for this clone: The same CDR3 can be traced to other DNA sequences in this sample. J is TRBJ1-1 and V is TRBV12-3 or TRBV12-4; D unclear. Trimming stripped 6 bases from V and 1 base from J, with 3 bases between. The CDR3 is 11 amino acids. For the CDR3, the DNA is TGTGCCAGCAGCAGGAACACTGAAGCTTTCTTT. Translated, it gives CASSRNTEAFF.

In DNA, the CDR3 is TGTGCCAGCAGTGACCTCCCCTGGAACACTGAAGCTTTCTTT. It translates to CASSDLPWNTEAFF. V gene TRBV6-4 combines with J gene TRBJ1-1; D is unresolved. The V gene lost 2 bases and the J gene lost 1 base, with 8 bases spanning the gap. This CDR3 is 14 amino acids long. Germline CDR1 is MRHNA and CDR2 is SNTAGT.

This clone was counted only a few times. The rearrangement links TRBV27 to TRBJ2-7; 9 positions agree with TRBD2. Per the germline V gene, CDR1 is MNHEY and CDR2 is SMNVEV (reference sequence). The J segment lost 6 bases and the V segment lost 6 bases, leaving 6 bases of the junction unmatched. The CDR3 has 13 amino acids. CDR3 DNA sequence: TGTGCCAGCAGCCCAGGGACTAGCCGCGAGCAGTACTTC. The encoded protein is CASSPGTSREQYF.

The chain has TRBV7-2 and TRBJ1-2; possible D gene TRBD1, 6 bases. The CDR3 runs to 13 residues. CDR1 and CDR2 from the germline V gene are SGHTA and FQGNSA. Trimming took off 5 bases at V and 7 bases at J, with 14 bases between the two ends. This CDR3 reads CASSAWTEGGYTF. CDR3 nucleotides: TGTGCCAGCAGCGCGTGGACAGAAGGTGGCTACACCTTC.

The CDR3 loop is CASSPGGTDSARGYTF. CDR3 DNA sequence: TGTGCCAGCTCACCAGGAGGGACGGATAGTGCCCGTGGCTACACCTTC. The chain uses TRBV18 and TRBJ1-2; TRBD1 might be the D (5 bases). V was trimmed by 2 bases and J by 7 bases, leaving 20 bases between them. Germline V lookup: CDR1 KGHSH, CDR2 LQKENI. The CDR3 spans 16 residues.

The chain combines TRBV5-6 with TRBJ2-6, with 8 nucleotides matching TRBD1. Germline V gene lookup returns CDR1 SGHDT and CDR2 YYEEEE. CDR3 length: 17 amino acids. V lost 1 base to trimming and J lost 0 bases; unmatched junction nucleotides: 3. The CDR3 nucleotides are TGTGCCAGCAGCTTGCCCACAGGGGGCTCTGGGGCCAACGTCCTGACTTTC. Its protein is CASSLPTGGSGANVLTF.

This chain joins TRBV2 and TRBJ2-1; D gene uncertain. The V gene's germline CDR1 is SNHLY and CDR2 FYNNEI. Trimming shortened V by 3 bases and J by 1 base, and 10 bases separated the two germline ends. The CDR3 runs 15 residues. The CDR3 nucleotides read TGTGCCAGCAGTGATGGCACGTGGTCCTACAATGAGCAGTTCTTC. Translating gives CASSDGTWSYNEQFF. The full variable domain, with the rest looked up from reference TRBV2 and TRBJ2-1, is EPEVTQTPSHQVTQMGQEVILRCVPISNHLYFYWYRQILGQKVEFLVSFYNNEISEKSEIFDDQFSVERPDGSNFTLKIRSTKLEDSAMYFCASSDGTWSYNEQFFGPGTRLTVL.

The chain recombines TRBV19 with TRBJ1-2; TRBD1 might be the D (6 bases). V shed 4 bases and J shed 5 bases, with 11 bases lying between them. Germline assignment: CDR1 LNHDA and CDR2 SQIVND (reference sequence). This CDR3 region has 13 residues. CDR3 loop: CASSTGARYGYTF. CDR3 in DNA: TGTGCCAGTAGTACAGGGGCGCGATATGGCTACACCTTC.

As DNA, the CDR3 is TGTGCCAGTAGTACAAGAGACGGGAACTATGGCTACACCTTC. Translated, it gives CASSTRDGNYGYTF. V gene TRBV19 combines with J gene TRBJ1-2; D uncertain. The CDR3 consists of 14 residues. Germline V CDR1 and CDR2: LNHDA, SQIVND (reference sequence). Trimming took 4 bases from V and 2 from J, leaving 11 bases between them.

This clone was counted only a few times. V is TRBV6-1 and J is TRBJ1-3; TRBD1 is a possible D gene (6 bases). The CDR3 extends over 16 amino acids. V was clipped by 0 bases and J by 0 bases, with 9 bases between them. Germline CDR1 MNHNS, CDR2 SASEGT. The CDR3 DNA is TGTGCCAGCAGTGAAGCGATACAGGGCTCTGGAAACACCATATATTTT. Its translation: CASSEAIQGSGNTIYF.

This clone was picked up one time. The chain recombines TRBV27 with TRBJ1-2, with 8 positions matching TRBD1. The CDR3 sequence is 16 residues long. J gave up 0 bases and V 5 bases, and 8 bases lay outside the gene matches. Germline loops: CDR1 MNHEY, CDR2 SMNVEV (reference sequence). The CDR3 protein is CASSPLDRVTNYGYTF. CDR3 bases: TGTGCCAGCAGTCCCCTGGACAGGGTTACTAACTATGGCTACACCTTC.

The V and J genes are TRBV12-3 or TRBV12-4 and TRBJ1-2, with D possibly TRBD1 on 6 matching bases. V was pared by 6 bases and J by 2 bases, with 10 bases between. There are 13 residues in the CDR3. The DNA for the CDR3 is TGTGCCAGCAGACGACAGGCCAACTATGGCTACACCTTC. Encoded protein: CASRRQANYGYTF.

Note on this clone: The same CDR3 can be traced to other DNA sequences in this sample. The rearrangement links TRBV7-2 to TRBJ2-5; D uncertain. The CDR3 length is 11 residues. V was pared by 5 bases and J by 4 bases, with 5 bases between. Looked up from germline, CDR1 is SGHTA and CDR2 is FQGNSA. The CDR3 sequence is CASSPGETQYF. CDR3 nucleotide sequence: TGTGCCAGCAGCCCAGGAGAGACCCAGTACTTC.

The V gene is TRBV19, the J gene TRBJ1-5; D call uncertain. The CDR3 is 13 residues long. The V end was cut by 6 bases, the J end by 3 bases, with 9 bases between. CDR1 is LNHDA, CDR2 SQIVND, per germline (reference sequence). The CDR3 region is CASSEILNQPQHF. For the CDR3, the DNA is TGTGCCAGTAGCGAGATCCTCAATCAGCCCCAGCATTTT.

This chain links TRBV27 with TRBJ1-3, with D unresolved. V was clipped by 5 bases and J by 0 bases, with 5 bases between them. The CDR3 sequence is 13 residues long. Germline CDR1 MNHEY, CDR2 SMNVEV (reference sequence). The CDR3 reads CASSLNSGNTIYF. Here the CDR3 DNA reads TGTGCCAGCAGTCTTAACTCTGGAAACACCATATATTTT.

The V gene is TRBV7-3, the J gene TRBJ1-1; D call uncertain. There are 16 residues in the CDR3. The V end was cut by 5 bases, the J end by 2 bases, with 18 bases between. Germline CDR1 reads SGHTA; CDR2 reads FQGTGA. In DNA, the CDR3 is TGTGCCAGCAGCCCAAGTCCCGGACGGGAAAACACTGAAGCTTTCTTT. As protein: CASSPSPGRENTEAFF.

The chain couples TRBV7-2 to TRBJ1-1; 8 nucleotides agree with TRBD1. CDR3 length: 15 residues. Looked up from germline, CDR1 is SGHTA and CDR2 is FQGNSA. Unmatched junction bases numbered 6, after V lost 5 bases and J lost 1 base. In DNA, the CDR3 is TGTGCCAGCAGCCCACGACAGGGGACGAACACTGAAGCTTTCTTT. As protein: CASSPRQGTNTEAFF.

This clone occurred once. The V call is TRBV5-1, the J call TRBJ2-5, with TRBD2 identical over 7 bases. Trimming at V came to 2 bases and at J to 5 bases, leaving 9 bases not matched to a gene. The CDR3 has 15 amino acids. Germline V gives CDR1 SGHRS, CDR2 YFSETQ. CDR3 sequence: CASSFGHLGGETQYF. The DNA for the CDR3 is TGCGCCAGCAGCTTCGGACACCTCGGGGGGGAGACCCAGTACTTC.

The J gene is TRBJ1-6, the V gene TRBV5-6; tentatively, D is TRBD1 (6 bases). The CDR3 totals 16 residues. The V and J ends lost 2 bases and 6 bases respectively, with 15 bases between them. CDR1 SGHDT and CDR2 YYEEEE come from the germline V gene. This CDR3 reads CASSFRTGSANSPLHF. CDR3 nucleotide sequence: TGTGCCAGCAGCTTCCGAACAGGGTCAGCTAATTCACCCCTCCACTTT.

The CDR3 nucleotides are TGTGCCAGCAGAAAACAGGGCCATGGCTACACCTTC. Translation: CASRKQGHGYTF. The V call is TRBV11-3, the J call TRBJ1-2; D possibly corresponds to TRBD1 (6 bases). There are 12 residues in the CDR3. V was pared by 6 bases and J by 6 bases, with 11 bases between. Germline V CDR1 and CDR2: SGHNT, YENEEA.